One sample yielded the 24 T cell receptor beta chains listed below, sequenced in a study of human T cells and chemical hapten exposure. Indicated time point: pre-sensitization, week 0. Regarding treatment: therapeutic diphenylcyclopropenone sensitization with weekly scalp DPC. TCRdb itself ran the RACE reads through MiXCR, one entry per CDR3 protein. In the table there are around 300,000 distinct CDR3 sequences, almost 8% of which are singletons. The specimen comprised whole blood, sampled in connection with sensitization to the hapten diphenylcyclopropenone (DPC). Every receptor here comes from a man between 18 and 29 years old with alopecia areata. Some clones in this sample may be carry-over from other donors' samples.

This clonotype occurred many times. This rearrangement joins TRBV5-6 to TRBJ2-2; unclear D gene. The CDR3 runs 13 residues. V lost 1 base, J lost 2 bases, and 3 bases lay in between. Per germline, CDR1 SGHDT and CDR2 YYEEEE. CDR3 protein: CASSLRNTGELFF. The CDR3 nucleotides read TGTGCCAGCAGCTTGCGAAACACCGGGGAGCTGTTTTTT.

The CDR3, as DNA: TGTGCCAGCACGTACCCGAACAGGGGTAAATTCGATGAGCAGTTCTTC. This translates into CASTYPNRGKFDEQFF. This sequence joins TRBV6-2 or TRBV6-3 and TRBJ2-1; TRBD1 matches 7 bases. Germline-derived CDR1 and CDR2 are MNHEY and SVGEGT. This CDR3 is built from 16 residues. With V trimmed by 7 bases and J by 8 bases, 17 bases remained unmatched.

This clonotype was seen more than once but under ten times. The rearrangement joins TRBV7-2 to TRBJ2-1, with D perhaps TRBD1 or TRBD2 (6 bases each). The CDR3 runs 16 residues. Trimming cost V 5 bases and J 3 bases, with 17 bases left between them. Germline lookup yields CDR1 SGHTA and CDR2 FQGNSA. The CDR3, as DNA: TGTGCCAGCAGCCCAAATGTCCGGGGGCTCTACAATGAGCAGTTCTTC. Translating it yields CASSPNVRGLYNEQFF.

This clonotype was picked up many times. The rearrangement joins TRBV7-2 to TRBJ1-4; TRBD1 aligns across 7 bases. From germline, CDR1 is SGHTA and CDR2 FQGNSA. This CDR3 is 14 amino acids long. V trimming: 1 base; J trimming: 5 bases; junction bases outside the gene matches: 1. The CDR3 region has the DNA TGTGCCAGCAGCTTAGAGACAGGGAATGAAAAACTGTTTTTT. This encodes CASSLETGNEKLFF.

This clonotype showed up many times. The chain has TRBV7-2 and TRBJ2-3, with 10 bases that match TRBD2. Germline V gives CDR1 SGHTA, CDR2 FQGNSA. J gave up 7 bases and V 1 base, and 5 bases lay outside the gene matches. This CDR3 contains 15 residues. The CDR3 sequence is CASSLEAGGPNTQYF. CDR3 in DNA: TGTGCCAGCAGCTTAGAAGCGGGGGGGCCAAATACGCAGTATTTT.

The rearrangement uses TRBV6-2 or TRBV6-3 and TRBJ1-5; 8 bases match TRBD1. V trimming: 5 bases; J trimming: 11 bases; junction bases outside the gene matches: 14. Germline assignment: CDR1 MNHEY and CDR2 SVGEGT. The CDR3 has 15 residues. The CDR3 DNA reads as TGTGCCAGCAGTACTGACCCGGACAGGGCGGAGGCCCAGCATTTT. Its protein product is CASSTDPDRAEAQHF.

This clonotype was detected ten times or more. The chain links TRBV6-5 to TRBJ1-4; D gene ambiguous. V lost 2 bases and J 1 base, leaving 8 bases between the germline ends. The CDR3 has 15 residues. Germline CDR1 is MNHEY and CDR2 is SVGAGI. CDR3 sequence reads: CASSYLPETNEKLFF. CDR3 in DNA: TGTGCCAGCAGTTACCTCCCGGAAACTAATGAAAAACTGTTTTTT.

Here the CDR3 reads CSARDPRGDGEKLFF. CDR3 nucleotides: TGCAGTGCTAGAGACCCGAGGGGGGACGGTGAAAAACTGTTTTTT. This sequence joins TRBV20-1 and TRBJ1-4; TRBD1 is a possible D gene (6 bases). Trimming removed 0 bases at V and 7 bases at J, with 15 bases between. Germline loops: CDR1 DFQATT, CDR2 SNEGSKA (reference sequence). There are 15 residues in the CDR3.

This clonotype was detected a few times. This chain connects TRBV12-5 to TRBJ1-5; a possible D gene is TRBD1 (5 bases). The V end was cut by 1 base, the J end by 3 bases, with 7 bases between. The CDR3 totals 14 residues. The germline V gene encodes CDR1 LGHNT and CDR2 FRNRAP. CDR3 nucleotide sequence: TGTGCTAGTGGTTTGGAGGGGATCAATCAGCCCCAGCATTTT. Encoded protein: CASGLEGINQPQHF.

This clonotype has ten or more counts. The chain recombines TRBV2 with TRBJ1-2, with 9 bases that match TRBD1. The V segment lost 6 bases and the J segment 6 bases; nucleotides outside the gene matches: 8. CDR1 is SNHLY, CDR2 FYNNEI, per germline. This CDR3 comprises 14 residues. The CDR3 nucleotides read TGTGCCAGCAGCGCACGCCGGGACAGGGATGGCTACACCTTC. Its protein is CASSARRDRDGYTF.

The chain links TRBV12-3 or TRBV12-4 to TRBJ1-5, with unresolved D. V was clipped by 6 bases and J by 3 bases, with 3 bases between them. This CDR3 has 11 amino acids. This CDR3 reads CASSDNQPQHF. For the CDR3, the DNA is TGTGCCAGCAGCGACAATCAGCCCCAGCATTTT.

Here the CDR3 reads CSARVPGRGTDTQYF. The CDR3 region has the DNA TGCAGTGCTAGAGTGCCTGGCAGGGGTACAGATACGCAGTATTTT. V and J are TRBV20-1 and TRBJ2-3, with D maybe TRBD1 (6 bases). The V end lost 1 base, the J end lost 3 bases, and 14 bases lay between the germline ends. This CDR3 has 15 amino acids. Germline CDR1 DFQATT, CDR2 SNEGSKA (reference sequence).

This clonotype appeared many times. CDR3 sequence: CASSLGEKAKNIQYF. The CDR3 coding sequence is TGCGCCAGCAGCTTGGGAGAGAAAGCCAAAAACATTCAGTACTTC. The chain joins TRBV5-1 to TRBJ2-4; D is ambiguous. Trimming shortened V by 0 bases and J by 0 bases, and 7 bases separated the two germline ends. CDR3 size: 15 residues. Germline CDR1 and CDR2: SGHRS and YFSETQ.

This clonotype occurred a few times. J is TRBJ2-1 and V is TRBV6-2 or TRBV6-3, with D unclear. The CDR3 length is 12 residues. Trimming shortened V by 6 bases and J by 13 bases, and 16 bases separated the two germline ends. Germline CDR1 is MNHEY and CDR2 is SVGEGT. For the CDR3, the DNA is TGTGCCAGCAGACAAGGACGGTTGAGTCAGTTCTTC. Its protein product is CASRQGRLSQFF.

About this clonotype itself: Given a much more abundant clone one base away, this may be a read error. CDR3 in amino acids: CASGFTDTQYF. CDR3 coding DNA: TGTGCCAGCGGCTTCACAGATACGCAGTATTTT. The chain carries TRBV28 and TRBJ2-3; no firm D call. V dropped 8 bases and J dropped 2 bases, with 5 bases sitting between them. Germline CDR1 reads MDHEN; CDR2 reads SYDVKM. There are 11 residues in the CDR3.

This clonotype appeared a few times. The chain combines TRBV18 with TRBJ1-2; D call uncertain. The CDR3 is 14 amino acids. Looked up from germline, CDR1 is KGHSH and CDR2 is LQKENI. V lost 0 bases and J 4 bases, leaving 9 bases between the germline ends. The CDR3 sequence is CASSPPVQLYGYTF. CDR3 coding DNA: TGTGCCAGCTCACCACCGGTGCAGCTCTATGGCTACACCTTC. Drawing the rest from reference TRBV18 and TRBJ1-2, the complete variable domain is NAGVMQNPRHLVRRRGQEARLRCSPMKGHSHVYWYRQLPEEGLKFMVYLQKENIIDESGMPKERFSAEFPKEGPSILRIQQVVRGDSAAYFCASSPPVQLYGYTFGSGTRLTVV.

This clonotype was picked up a small number of times. The V gene is TRBV29-1, the J gene TRBJ1-1; D is unresolved. The V gene's germline CDR1 is SQVTM and CDR2 ANQGSEA. The V and J ends lost 1 base and 0 bases respectively, with 12 bases between them. The CDR3 extends over 15 amino acids. CDR3 DNA: TGCAGCGTTGAAGTAGTGGGTGGTGTGAACACTGAAGCTTTCTTT. Translating it yields CSVEVVGGVNTEAFF.

The genes are TRBV7-9 and TRBJ2-7, with D possibly matching TRBD1 (6 bases). Germline assignment: CDR1 SEHNR and CDR2 FQNEAQ (reference sequence). Trimming left V 1 base short and J 5 bases short, with 15 bases between. This CDR3 is 15 amino acids long. This CDR3 reads CASSLVGLGHNEQYF. DNA of the CDR3: TGTGCCAGCAGCTTAGTGGGGCTGGGACACAACGAGCAGTACTTC.

The chain is built from TRBV4-3 and TRBJ2-6, with D possibly being TRBD2 (5 bases). Trimming cost V 4 bases and J 0 bases, with 13 bases left between them. The CDR3 has 17 residues. The germline V gene has CDR1 LGHNA and CDR2 YSLEER. CDR3 DNA: TGCGCCAGCAGCCGCGGGCTTATTACCTCTGGGGCCAACGTCCTGACTTTC. As protein: CASSRGLITSGANVLTF.

This clonotype was seen more than once but under ten times. The rearrangement uses TRBV20-1 and TRBJ1-6; D ambiguous. Trimming removed 3 bases from V and 8 bases from J, with 23 bases in between. The CDR3 runs to 17 residues. Germline CDR1 and CDR2: DFQATT and SNEGSKA (reference sequence). In DNA form, the CDR3 reads TGCAGTGCTAGCGCTTTACATCCCCCCGCAGCTCATTCACCCCTCCACTTT. Translating gives CSASALHPPAAHSPLHF.

This chain links TRBV10-3 with TRBJ2-5, with 10 bases that match TRBD1. V lost 7 bases and J lost 4; bases outside the gene matches: 6. The CDR3 sequence is 14 residues long. Germline V gene lookup returns CDR1 ENHRY and CDR2 SYGVKD. The CDR3 DNA reads as TGTGCCATCAACACGGGACAGGGGAGAGAGACCCAGTACTTC. Translated, it gives CAINTGQGRETQYF.

This clonotype turned up a few times. The CDR3 is CSAGRPWGTTNEKLFF. CDR3 nucleotide sequence: TGCAGTGCTGGAAGGCCGTGGGGGACAACTAATGAAAAACTGTTTTTT. The chain is built from TRBV20-1 and TRBJ1-4; TRBD1 might be the D (5 bases). The V gene lost 5 bases and the J gene lost 0 bases, with 16 bases spanning the gap. This CDR3 contains 16 residues. Germline V gene sequence: CDR1 DFQATT, CDR2 SNEGSKA (reference sequence).

This clonotype was detected ten times or more. The gene calls are TRBV15 and TRBJ2-3; D call uncertain. The germline V gene encodes CDR1 LNHNV and CDR2 YYDKDF (reference sequence). CDR3 length: 13 amino acids. Trimming took off 1 base at V and 4 bases at J, with 6 bases between the two ends. The DNA of the CDR3 is TGTGCCACCAGCAGAGCGGGTCCAGATACGCAGTATTTT. It translates to CATSRAGPDTQYF.

This clonotype turned up a few times. The chain combines TRBV27 with TRBJ1-2, with 7 bases matching TRBD1. This CDR3 has 14 amino acids. CDR1 and CDR2 from the germline V gene are MNHEY and SMNVEV (reference sequence). V dropped 3 bases and J dropped 2; count of bases not matched to a gene: 3. The CDR3 sequence is CASSLFRGNYGYTF. The CDR3 nucleotides read TGTGCCAGCAGTTTGTTCAGGGGGAACTATGGCTACACCTTC.